The sequence of this T cell receptor beta chain was determined in a study of blood T cell repertoires in COVID-19. Overall study: Donors in the United States, Italy and Spain gave samples during acute or convalescent COVID-19. The cDNA or gDNA used as material had been derived from T cells, B-cell-depleted T cells, or PBMCs.

From germline, CDR1 is SGHRS and CDR2 YFSETQ. The CDR3 spans 16 residues. Losses at the gene ends were 4 bases for V and 2 bases for J; bases not matched to a gene: 5. In the authors' workflow: Reference gene primer amplification in the assay estimated nucleated cell counts. Data came from immunoSEQ multiplex PCR; TCRdb stores just in-frame clones and leaves some out. The V and J calls and the clone size are those of that table, but D and trimming were determined from the DNA. Here the sample spans about 220,000 clones, 80% to 85% being singletons. The chain recombines TRBV5-1 with TRBJ2-3; TRBD2 matches at 12 bases. This TCR came from a woman aged 55-69 years with acute or convalescent COVID-19. Sequencing was carried out using peripheral blood. The DNA for the CDR3 is TGCGCCAGCAGCCCGAGGACTAGCGGGAACACAGATACGCAGTATTTT. Encoded protein: CASSPRTSGNTDTQYF. Full variable domain (outside the CDR3, taken from reference TRBV5-1 and TRBJ2-3): KAGVTQTPRYLIKTRGQQVTLSCSPISGHRSVSWYQQTPGQGLQFLFEYFSETQRNKGNFPGRFSGRQFSNSRSEMNVSTLELGDSALYLCASSPRTSGNTDTQYFGPGTRLTVL.